Listed below are T cell receptor beta chains from one sample, sequenced in a study of regulatory T cells in long-lasting Graves disease. TCRdb ran MiXCR on the multiplex PCR reads and lists one entry per CDR3 protein. Of under 450,000 distinct CDR3 sequences listed, around 11% are singletons. The sample was also reused in another study, on T cells in Graves' hyperthyroidism and ophthalmopathy.

Sample: peripheral blood mononuclear cells (PBMCs), taken at new diagnosis, from a patient treated with antithyroid drugs. The receptor source for this set is a woman younger than 30 with Graves disease. CDR3s include the opening cysteine and the closing phenylalanine or tryptophan. D genes are given only for firm matches. Part of the rows lack a size; the others show once, few, many or a class for expanded clones.

size: NA
V: TRBV6-4
J: TRBJ1-1
D: TRBD1
CDR3: CASSGRDRDTEAFF
DNA: TGTGCCAGCAGTGGTAGGGACAGGGACACTGAAGCTTTCTTT

size: NA
V: TRBV19
J: TRBJ2-1
D: NA
CDR3: CASSIGPGAPYNEQFF
DNA: TGTGCCAGTAGTATAGGTCCAGGGGCGCCATACAATGAGCAGTTCTTC

size: many
V: TRBV6-1
J: TRBJ2-1
D: TRBD1
CDR3: CASKVQGALGEQFF
DNA: TGTGCCAGCAAGGTCCAGGGGGCCCTGGGTGAGCAGTTCTTC

size: few
V: TRBV7-2
J: TRBJ1-5
D: NA
CDR3: CASSLSVRGPQHF
DNA: TGTGCCAGCAGCTTATCTGTGCGGGGGCCCCAGCATTTT

size: many
V: TRBV15
J: TRBJ2-3
D: TRBD2
CDR3: CATSRDLAPLAGGSDTQYF
DNA: TGTGCCACCAGCAGAGATCTGGCCCCTCTAGCGGGTGGGTCAGATACGCAGTATTTT

size: many
V: TRBV10-1
J: TRBJ2-2
D: NA
CDR3: CASSDFDQTGVTGELFF
DNA: TGCGCCAGCAGCGACTTTGACCAAACGGGAGTGACCGGGGAGCTGTTTTTT

size: many
V: TRBV2
J: TRBJ2-5
D: NA
CDR3: CASIFIRASPLLYQETQYF
DNA: TGTGCCAGCATTTTCATAAGAGCCTCACCTCTGTTATACCAAGAGACCCAGTACTTC

size: many
V: TRBV7-9
J: TRBJ1-4
D: TRBD1
CDR3: CASSPPTGGGEKLFF
DNA: TGTGCCAGCAGCCCCCCAACAGGGGGCGGTGAAAAACTGTTTTTT

size: NA
V: TRBV19
J: TRBJ1-4
D: NA
CDR3: CASSILGQINEKLFF
DNA: TGTGCCAGTAGTATATTGGGACAAATTAATGAAAAACTGTTTTTT

size: many
V: TRBV20-1
J: TRBJ2-1
D: NA
CDR3: CSAPRGPSSYNEQFF
DNA: TGCAGTGCTCCTAGGGGCCCTAGCTCCTACAATGAGCAGTTCTTC

size: many
V: TRBV5-5
J: TRBJ2-1
D: TRBD1
CDR3: CASSLMSGGLYEQFF
DNA: TGTGCCAGCAGCTTGATGTCAGGGGGCCTCTATGAGCAGTTCTTC

size: many
V: TRBV7-6
J: TRBJ2-5
D: NA
CDR3: CASSLGQAEAQYF
DNA: TGTGCCAGCAGCTTAGGACAGGCGGAGGCCCAGTACTTC

size: few
V: TRBV4-1
J: TRBJ1-1
D: NA
CDR3: CASALGRMNTEAFF
DNA: TGCGCCAGCGCCCTAGGACGTATGAACACTGAAGCTTTCTTT

size: NA
V: TRBV20-1
J: TRBJ2-4
D: NA
CDR3: CSARNQGAKNIQYF
DNA: TGCAGTGCTAGAAATCAGGGGGCCAAAAACATTCAGTACTTC

size: few
V: TRBV4-2
J: TRBJ2-3
D: TRBD2
CDR3: CASSQVGGRRSDTQYF
DNA: TGTGCCAGCAGCCAAGTTGGCGGGAGAAGATCAGATACGCAGTATTTT